This TCR beta chain was captured in a study of T cell responses to AZD1222 COVID-19 vaccine. Findings and caveats of the study: Among AZD1222 vaccinees, only 6 or 7 were seropositive at baseline. Increases in Spike-specific TCR breadth and depth were seen after two AZD1222 doses. A reported finding is that nearly half of spike-specific TCRs target unmutated variant regions. No day 14 peak samples; only post-peak repertoires were characterized.

A word on this clone: Its specificity is unknown.

Profiled with immunoSEQ multiplex PCR; TCRdb holds only in-frame clones, not every one. The data contain 130,000 to 150,000 clones, 85% to 95% of them singletons. This clonotype was sampled from an adult who had recovered from COVID-19. The source material was peripheral blood, sampled after recovery from COVID-19.

The CDR3 is CASSIRPRGLNQPQHF. CDR3 nucleotide sequence: TGTGCCAGTAGTATTAGACCCAGGGGGCTAAATCAGCCCCAGCATTTT. This sequence joins TRBV19 and TRBJ1-5; 8 nucleotides align to TRBD1. This CDR3 has 16 residues. Germline CDR1 LNHDA, CDR2 SQIVND (reference sequence). The V and J ends lost 3 bases and 4 bases, in that order; junction bases with no gene match: 8.